This T cell receptor (beta chain) appears in the sequencing data of a study of T cells in Graves' hyperthyroidism and ophthalmopathy. Using more than 7.5 ml of fresh peripheral blood, PBMCs were prepared. This CDR3 comprises 11 residues. V was shortened by 2 bases and J by 7 bases, with 5 bases between the two germline ends. The germline V gene encodes CDR1 PRHDT and CDR2 FYEKMQ (reference sequence). In this sample, this clonotype turned up many times. What it recognizes is unknown. The CDR3 regions of TCR beta were amplified from RNA transcripts. Initially, a first-round RT-PCR of the TCR CDR3 employed the HTBI primer set. TCRdb fed the multiplex PCR reads into MiXCR, producing one record per CDR3 protein. The sample has about half a million distinct CDR3 sequences, about 20% seen once; the top ten hold about 53%. Study-level results: Using 13 V-J features, a model discriminated ophthalmopathy from stable hyperthyroidism.

The chain combines TRBV13 with TRBJ2-5; no reliable D call. The clonotype originates from a woman in her seventies with Graves' ophthalmopathy. Sequencing was performed on blood. CDR3 DNA: TGTGCCAGCAGCTTAAAACTGACCCAGTACTTC. This codes for CASSLKLTQYF.